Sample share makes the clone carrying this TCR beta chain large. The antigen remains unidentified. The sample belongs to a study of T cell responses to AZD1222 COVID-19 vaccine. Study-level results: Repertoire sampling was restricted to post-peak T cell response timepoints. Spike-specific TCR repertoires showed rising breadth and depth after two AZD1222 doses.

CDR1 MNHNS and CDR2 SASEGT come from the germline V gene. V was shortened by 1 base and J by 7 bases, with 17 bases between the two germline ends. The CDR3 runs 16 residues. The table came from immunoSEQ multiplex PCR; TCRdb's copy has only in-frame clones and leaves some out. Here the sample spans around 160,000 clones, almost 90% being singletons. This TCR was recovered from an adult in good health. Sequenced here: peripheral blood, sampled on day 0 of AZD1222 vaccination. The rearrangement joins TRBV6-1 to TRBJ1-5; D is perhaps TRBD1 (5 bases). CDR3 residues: CASSEDFWQGWQPQHF. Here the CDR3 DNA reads TGTGCCAGCAGTGAAGACTTTTGGCAGGGCTGGCAGCCCCAGCATTTT.